The rows below give T cell receptor beta chains drawn from one sample of a study of cytomegalovirus exposure and HLA in healthy donors. Some clones are missing from TCRdb's copy, which holds only in-frame ones; the method was immunoSEQ multiplex PCR. The sample carries about 130,000 clones, 65% to 85% recorded once. The sample consisted of PBMCs. The receptors derive from a man aged 18 to 35 in good health and CMV-seropositive. The CDR3 runs from the conserved cysteine through the conserved F or W. D genes are given only for firm matches. For some rows the clone size is stated as once, few or many, or as a class when expanded; others skip it.

d_call	v_call	j_call	clone_size	cdr3_aa	cdr3_nt
TRBD1	TRBV30	TRBJ2-7	-	CAWGTGSGEQYF	TGTGCCTGGGGGACAGGGTCCGGAGAGCAGTACTTC
TRBD1	TRBV27	TRBJ2-7	-	CASRDRGFSYEQYF	TGTGCCAGCAGGGACAGGGGGTTTTCCTACGAGCAGTACTTC
-	TRBV9	TRBJ2-3	-	CASSVDLSVTDTQYF	TGTGCCAGCAGCGTAGATCTTTCGGTCACAGATACGCAGTATTTT
-	TRBV30	TRBJ1-2	few	CAWTRGSYGYTF	TGTGCCTGGACCCGCGGAAGCTATGGCTACACCTTC
-	TRBV4-2	TRBJ2-7	-	CASSSRIGDYEQYF	TGTGCCAGCAGCTCCCGCATCGGAGACTACGAGCAGTACTTC
TRBD1	TRBV14	TRBJ1-1	-	CASSPPGTGPEAFF	TGTGCCAGCAGCCCACCGGGGACAGGACCTGAAGCTTTCTTT
-	TRBV29-1	TRBJ1-1	few	CSVETRRAEAFF	TGCAGCGTTGAAACCCGGAGGGCTGAAGCTTTCTTT
-	TRBV19	TRBJ1-5	-	CASRADRPQVYSNQPQHF	TGTGCCAGTAGAGCCGACAGGCCCCAGGTATATAGCAATCAGCCCCAGCATTTT
TRBD2	TRBV6-6	TRBJ2-5	-	CASSYAVTSGGETQYF	TGTGCCAGCAGTTACGCCGTGACTAGCGGGGGGGAGACCCAGTACTTC
-	TRBV5-1	TRBJ2-1	-	CASSLGFPDEQFF	TGCGCCAGCAGCTTGGGCTTCCCGGATGAGCAGTTCTTC
-	TRBV30	TRBJ1-5	-	CAWSDSGSNQPQHF	TGTGCCTGGAGTGATTCCGGGAGCAATCAGCCCCAGCATTTT
TRBD1	TRBV7-2	TRBJ2-7	-	CASSLVPGTGKAGSYEQYF	TGTGCCAGCAGCTTAGTTCCCGGGACAGGGAAGGCGGGCTCCTACGAGCAGTACTTC
-	TRBV4-3	TRBJ1-5	-	CASSQEFRGSQPQHF	TGCGCCAGCAGCCAAGAATTCCGGGGGAGTCAGCCCCAGCATTTT
TRBD1	TRBV6-6	TRBJ1-1	-	CASSRIRGRETEAFF	TGTGCCAGCAGTAGAATCAGGGGGCGGGAGACTGAAGCTTTCTTT